A selection of T cell receptor beta chains follows, all from one sample in a study of graft-versus-host responses after intestinal transplantation. No antigens are known for them. The protocol was immunoSEQ multiplex PCR, while the TCRdb copy is restricted to in-frame clones and leaves out a portion. The sample yields more than 70,000 clones, around 92% seen once. Material: unstimulated CD8+ T cells sorted from spleen or lymph node cells, obtained before transplant. These receptors all stem from a human donor who was the organ donor for an intestinal transplant. CDR3s include the opening cysteine and the closing phenylalanine or tryptophan. A D gene is named only where the DNA matches it firmly. Size tells how often a clone was seen (once, few, many) or the class of an expanded clone, and some rows leave it out.

d_gene	v_gene	j_gene	abundance	CDR3nt	CDR3aa
TRBD1	TRBV7-9	TRBJ2-2	NA	TGTGCCAGCAGACCCGGGACAGCGGAGACCGCGAACACCGGGGAGCTGTTTTTT	CASRPGTAETANTGELFF
TRBD2	TRBV27	TRBJ2-7	NA	TGTGCCAGCTTTGGCGGAGCGGGGAGCTCCTACGAGCAGTACTTC	CASFGGAGSSYEQYF
NA	TRBV7-2	TRBJ2-5	NA	TGTGCCAGCAGCTTAGACCTAGCTCAAGAGACCCAGTACTTC	CASSLDLAQETQYF
TRBD2	TRBV19	TRBJ2-3	NA	TGTGCCACCCACTCGGGGGGGGGCAGGACAGATACGCAGTATTTT	CATHSGGGRTDTQYF
NA	TRBV4-1	TRBJ1-2	NA	TGCGCCAGCAGCCAAGTTAATAGTTTAGATGGCTACACCTTC	CASSQVNSLDGYTF
TRBD2	TRBV27	TRBJ2-7	NA	TGTGCCAGCAGTTCGGACGGGGGGTCCTACGAGCAGTACTTC	CASSSDGGSYEQYF
TRBD2	TRBV19	TRBJ2-7	NA	TGTGCCAGTAGTATAGCGGGGGGCTCCTACGAGCAGTACTTC	CASSIAGGSYEQYF
NA	TRBV19	TRBJ1-1	NA	TGTGCCAGTAGTATCGGAACGACAGGATGGGCTGAAGCTTTCTTT	CASSIGTTGWAEAFF
NA	TRBV4-1	TRBJ1-1	NA	TGCGCCAGCAGCCAAGCCCGGGGGAACACTGAAGCTTTCTTT	CASSQARGNTEAFF
TRBD2	TRBV19	TRBJ2-1	NA	TGTGCCAGTAGTATCGGCGGGGGGGCCTACAATGAGCAGTTCTTC	CASSIGGGAYNEQFF
NA	TRBV4-2	TRBJ2-3	NA	TGTGCCAGCAGCCCGTATTCCACAGATACGCAGTATTTT	CASSPYSTDTQYF
TRBD2	TRBV5-4	TRBJ2-5	NA	TGTGCCAGCAGCGATAGCGGGGGGGAAAAGACCCAGTACTTC	CASSDSGGEKTQYF
NA	TRBV7-3	TRBJ2-1	NA	TGTGCCAGCAGCATTTATCCCTACAATGAGCAGTTCTTC	CASSIYPYNEQFF
NA	TRBV7-9	TRBJ2-2	NA	TGTGCCAGCAGCCTCGGTACCGGGGAGCTGTTTTTT	CASSLGTGELFF
TRBD1	TRBV7-9	TRBJ2-7	once	TGTGCCAGCGGCGAACAGGGGGCGAACGAGCAGTACTTC	CASGEQGANEQYF
TRBD1	TRBV7-9	TRBJ1-4	few	TGTGCCAGCAGCTCAGACAGGGCAACTAATGAAAAACTGTTTTTT	CASSSDRATNEKLFF
NA	TRBV9	TRBJ2-3	NA	TGTGCCAGCAGCGTACCCGGTAGCACAGATACGCAGTATTTT	CASSVPGSTDTQYF
TRBD1	TRBV2	TRBJ2-7	NA	TGTGCCACCGAGTCCCCACGGCAGGGGGCAAACGAGCAGTACTTC	CATESPRQGANEQYF
NA	TRBV6-5	TRBJ1-2	NA	TGTGCCAGCAGTGACAGCTCCTATGGCTACACCTTC	CASSDSSYGYTF
TRBD1	TRBV4-3	TRBJ2-2	NA	TGCGCCAGCAGCCAAGACCCTGCTGGGACAGGGGGCACCGGGGAGCTGTTTTTT	CASSQDPAGTGGTGELFF
TRBD2	TRBV7-3	TRBJ2-1	NA	TGTGCCAGCAGCTTAGGTAGCGGGGGGTACAATGAGCAGTTCTTC	CASSLGSGGYNEQFF
NA	TRBV7-2	TRBJ1-1	NA	TGTGCCAGCAGAATGTCGGGTCTCACTGAAGCTTTCTTT	CASRMSGLTEAFF
TRBD1	TRBV27	TRBJ1-5	NA	TGTGCCAGCAGTACAATCACAGGGGGAAGCAATCAGCCCCAGCATTTT	CASSTITGGSNQPQHF
NA	TRBV7-9	TRBJ1-1	NA	TGTGCCAGCAGCAAAATAACAGGGTCCACTGAAGCTTTCTTT	CASSKITGSTEAFF
NA	TRBV5-1	TRBJ2-7	NA	TGCGCCAGCAGCTTGGGGCCGGCAGGGACTTACGAGCAGTACTTC	CASSLGPAGTYEQYF
NA	TRBV9	TRBJ1-5	few	TGTGCCAGCAGCATAGGGAGTGGATTTCAGCCCCAGCATTTT	CASSIGSGFQPQHF
TRBD1	TRBV4-1	TRBJ1-6	NA	TGCGCCAGCAGCCTCGGGACAGATCATAATTCACCCCTCCACTTT	CASSLGTDHNSPLHF
TRBD1	TRBV7-2	TRBJ1-3	NA	TGTGCCAGCAGCTTACGGGTGGCCGGACAGGGGGCTGGAAACACCATATATTTT	CASSLRVAGQGAGNTIYF
NA	TRBV6-6	TRBJ1-5	NA	TGTGCCAGCAGTTACTCGAGGGCAGGGGCAAATCAGCCCCAGCATTTT	CASSYSRAGANQPQHF
TRBD1	TRBV2	TRBJ1-2	NA	TGTGCCAGCAGTGAAGGACCTAGGGACAGGGGAGCCCCTGGCTACACCTTC	CASSEGPRDRGAPGYTF
TRBD1	TRBV23-1	TRBJ1-1	NA	TGCGCCACCAAACCGGACAGGCGCGACACTGAAGCTTTCTTT	CATKPDRRDTEAFF
NA	TRBV2	TRBJ1-1	NA	TGTGCCAGCAGTGAAGCTCGGGGGAGCGAAGCTTTCTTT	CASSEARGSEAFF
TRBD1	TRBV19	TRBJ1-6	NA	TGTGCCAGTAGTTACGGCGTGACAGGGGTTTCACCCCTCCACTTT	CASSYGVTGVSPLHF
TRBD1	TRBV30	TRBJ1-4	NA	TGTGCCTGGAGTGTGGGGACAGGGGAATTAGAAAAACTGTTTTTT	CAWSVGTGELEKLFF
NA	TRBV6-6	TRBJ2-7	NA	TGTGCCAGCAGTTCGGCTAGGCAGGGATACGAGCAGTACTTC	CASSSARQGYEQYF
NA	TRBV4-2	TRBJ1-1	NA	TGTGCCAGCAGCCAAGGCAAGGGGACTGAAGCTTTCTTT	CASSQGKGTEAFF
NA	TRBV19	TRBJ2-7	NA	TGTGCCAGTAGTCCTGGGACATCACACCACGAGCAGTACTTC	CASSPGTSHHEQYF
NA	TRBV7-2	TRBJ2-1	NA	TGTGCCAGCAGCCCGGACAAGGACTCCTACAATGAGCAGTTCTTC	CASSPDKDSYNEQFF
NA	TRBV9	TRBJ1-5	NA	TGTGCCAGCAGCGTGTCCGGACTGCGCAATCAGCCCCAGCATTTT	CASSVSGLRNQPQHF
TRBD1	TRBV7-3	TRBJ2-4	NA	TGTGCCAGCAGCTTAGGGGACAGGGTATGGTTAGCCAAAAACATTCAGTACTTC	CASSLGDRVWLAKNIQYF
TRBD2	TRBV19	TRBJ2-1	NA	TGTGCCAGTAGAGTAGCGGGAAGCTCCTACAATGAGCAGTTCTTC	CASRVAGSSYNEQFF
TRBD1	TRBV5-1	TRBJ1-2	NA	TGCGCCAGCAGCTTGGAAGGGACAGGCGGGGATGGCTACACCTTC	CASSLEGTGGDGYTF
TRBD1	TRBV5-1	TRBJ2-7	NA	TGCGCCAGCGCGGGACAGGGGGTCGACGAGCAGTACTTC	CASAGQGVDEQYF
TRBD2	TRBV4-2	TRBJ2-7	NA	TGTGCCAGCAGCCTGACCGCGACTAGCGCTTCCTACGAGCAGTACTTC	CASSLTATSASYEQYF
TRBD2	TRBV4-3	TRBJ2-3	NA	TGCGCCAGCAGGGGTGAGCGGGGCCACACAGATACGCAGTATTTT	CASRGERGHTDTQYF
TRBD2	TRBV6-1	TRBJ2-1	NA	TGTGCCAGCAGTCTACCGGGACTAGCGCGGGATGAGCAGTTCTTC	CASSLPGLARDEQFF
NA	TRBV7-9	TRBJ1-1	NA	TGTGCCAGCAGCTCCCAGTCGACAAGGCCAGAGGGCTTACTCGAAGCTTTCTTT	CASSSQSTRPEGLLEAFF
NA	TRBV11-2	TRBJ2-1	NA	TGTGCCAGCAGCTCCCGCCGTGCGGTGAGGACCTACAATGAGCAGTTCTTC	CASSSRRAVRTYNEQFF
TRBD2	TRBV4-2	TRBJ2-3	NA	TGTGCCAGCAGCCAAGATCCCAGCGGGGGGGCGGGAGATACGCAGTATTTT	CASSQDPSGGAGDTQYF
TRBD1	TRBV5-6	TRBJ2-2	NA	TGTGCCAGCAGCCCCGGGACAGGGGGCCGGGAGCTGTTTTTT	CASSPGTGGRELFF
TRBD2	TRBV4-3	TRBJ2-1	NA	TGCGCCAGCAGCCAAGGGATCCTAGCGGGGGGATACAATGAGCAGTTCTTC	CASSQGILAGGYNEQFF
TRBD2	TRBV4-3	TRBJ2-7	NA	TGCGCCAGCAGCCCAACGACTAGCGGGGCCTACGAGCAGTACTTC	CASSPTTSGAYEQYF
NA	TRBV10-2	TRBJ2-5	NA	TGCGCCAGCCGGGCGACTAGCCAAGAGACCCAGTACTTC	CASRATSQETQYF
TRBD1	TRBV4-1	TRBJ1-5	NA	TGCGCCAGCAGCCCCTCTTCCAGGGGGAGCAATCAGCCCCAGCATTTT	CASSPSSRGSNQPQHF
TRBD2	TRBV9	TRBJ2-7	NA	TGTGCCAGCAGCTTTGGGACTAGCGGGCTCCCCGGCGAGCAGTACTTC	CASSFGTSGLPGEQYF
TRBD1	TRBV14	TRBJ1-3	NA	TGTGCCAGCAGCCAAGTGGAATATCAGGGGGACACCATATATTTT	CASSQVEYQGDTIYF
NA	TRBV4-3	TRBJ1-6	NA	TGCGCCAGCAGCCAGGACACGGTACCGAGGTATAATTCACCCCTCCACTTT	CASSQDTVPRYNSPLHF